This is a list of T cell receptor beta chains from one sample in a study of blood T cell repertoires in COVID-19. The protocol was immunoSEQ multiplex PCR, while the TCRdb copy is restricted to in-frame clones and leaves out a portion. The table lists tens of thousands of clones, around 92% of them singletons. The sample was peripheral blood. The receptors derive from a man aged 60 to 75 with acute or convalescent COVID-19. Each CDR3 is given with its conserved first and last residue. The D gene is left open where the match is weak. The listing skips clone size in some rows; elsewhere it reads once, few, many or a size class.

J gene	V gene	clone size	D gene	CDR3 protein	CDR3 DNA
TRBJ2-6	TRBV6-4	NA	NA	CASSAGSSGANVLTF	TGTGCCAGCAGTGCCGGTAGCTCTGGGGCCAACGTCCTGACTTTC
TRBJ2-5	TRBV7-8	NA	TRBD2	CASSFIRLAGAYETQYF	TGTGCCAGCAGCTTTATTAGACTAGCGGGAGCGTATGAGACCCAGTACTTC
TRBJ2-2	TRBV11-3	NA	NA	CASSLEANTGELFF	TGTGCCAGCAGCTTAGAAGCTAACACCGGGGAGCTGTTTTTT
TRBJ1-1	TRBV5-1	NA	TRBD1	CASSHQGQGNTEAFF	TGCGCCAGCAGCCATCAGGGACAGGGAAACACTGAAGCTTTCTTT
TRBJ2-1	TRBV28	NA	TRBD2	CASSLSNGGAEVFF	TGTGCCAGCAGTTTATCTAACGGGGGGGCTGAGGTGTTCTTC
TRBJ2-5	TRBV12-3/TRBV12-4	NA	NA	CASSFGGEETQYF	TGTGCCAGCAGTTTCGGCGGAGAAGAGACCCAGTACTTC
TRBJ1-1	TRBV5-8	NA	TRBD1	CASSSDRRRNTEAFF	TGTGCCAGCAGCTCGGACAGGAGAAGGAACACTGAAGCTTTCTTT
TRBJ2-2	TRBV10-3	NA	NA	CAISDGHLATTGELFF	TGTGCCATCAGTGACGGGCACCTAGCAACTACCGGGGAGCTGTTTTTT
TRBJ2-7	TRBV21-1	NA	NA	CASSNWTPGQKSYEQYF	TGTGCCAGCAGCAATTGGACACCGGGACAAAAATCCTACGAGCAGTACTTC
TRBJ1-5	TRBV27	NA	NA	CASSPGGGGQPQHF	TGTGCCAGCAGTCCTGGAGGGGGGGGGCAGCCCCAGCATTTT
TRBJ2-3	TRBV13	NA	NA	CASRPGTLTDTQYF	TGTGCCAGCAGACCGGGAACACTAACCGATACGCAGTATTTT
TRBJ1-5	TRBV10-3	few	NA	CAISEVQQPQHF	TGTGCCATCAGTGAGGTACAACAGCCCCAGCATTTT
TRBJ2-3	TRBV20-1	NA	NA	CSASLEDTQYF	TGCAGTGCTAGTTTAGAGGATACGCAGTATTTT
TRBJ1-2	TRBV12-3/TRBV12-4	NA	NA	CASSIQTNYGYTF	TGTGCCAGCAGTATACAGACAAACTATGGCTACACCTTC
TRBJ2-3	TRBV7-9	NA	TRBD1	CASNPGQGSDTQYF	TGTGCCAGCAACCCGGGACAGGGGTCAGATACGCAGTATTTT
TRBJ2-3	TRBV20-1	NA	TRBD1	CSASQGVFTDTQYF	TGCAGTGCTAGTCAGGGGGTCTTCACAGATACGCAGTATTTT
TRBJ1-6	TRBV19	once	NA	CASSSSGNSPLHF	TGTGCCAGTAGTAGTTCCGGGAATTCACCCCTCCACTTT
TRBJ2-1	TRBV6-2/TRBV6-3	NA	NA	CASSYSSPTSSYNEQFF	TGTGCCAGCAGTTACTCGAGCCCCACTAGCAGCTACAATGAGCAGTTCTTC
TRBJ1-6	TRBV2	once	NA	CASISGNQLGSPLHF	TGTGCCAGCATCTCAGGGAATCAATTAGGTTCACCCCTCCACTTT
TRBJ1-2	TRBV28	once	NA	CASSAEADYGYTF	TGTGCCAGCAGTGCCGAGGCCGACTATGGCTACACCTTC
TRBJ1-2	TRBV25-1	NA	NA	CASSPSGPYGYTF	TGTGCCAGCAGTCCCTCAGGGCCATATGGCTACACCTTC
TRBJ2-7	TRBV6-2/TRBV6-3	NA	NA	CASSMGALEQYF	TGTGCCAGCAGCATGGGCGCCCTCGAGCAGTACTTC
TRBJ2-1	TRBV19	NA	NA	CASTIHGYNEQFF	TGTGCCAGTACGATTCACGGGTACAATGAGCAGTTCTTC
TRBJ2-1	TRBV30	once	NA	CAWSRGGDNEQFF	TGTGCCTGGAGTAGGGGGGGTGACAATGAGCAGTTCTTC
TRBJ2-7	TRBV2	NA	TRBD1	CASSVIGQGAYEQYF	TGTGCCAGCAGTGTTATTGGGCAGGGGGCCTACGAGCAGTACTTC
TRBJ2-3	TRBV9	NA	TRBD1	CASSVASGQSTDTQYF	TGTGCCAGCAGCGTAGCTTCGGGACAGAGCACAGATACGCAGTATTTT
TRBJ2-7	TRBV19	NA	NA	CASSEWGELPYEQYF	TGTGCCAGTAGTGAATGGGGGGAGCTCCCCTACGAGCAGTACTTC
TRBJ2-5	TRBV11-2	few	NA	CASSRPVPRETQYF	TGTGCCAGCAGCCGCCCGGTACCACGAGAGACCCAGTACTTC
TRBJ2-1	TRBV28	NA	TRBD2	CASSASGSGYNEQFF	TGTGCCAGCAGTGCTAGCGGGAGTGGGTACAATGAGCAGTTCTTC
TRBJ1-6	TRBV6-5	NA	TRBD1	CASRPRDRGSSPLHF	TGTGCCAGCAGACCCAGGGACAGGGGAAGTTCACCCCTCCACTTT
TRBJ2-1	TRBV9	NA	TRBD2	CASSPGSGGYDEQFF	TGTGCCAGCAGCCCCGGGAGCGGGGGTTACGATGAGCAGTTCTTC
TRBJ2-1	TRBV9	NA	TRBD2	CASSALGLAGIYNEQFF	TGTGCCAGCAGCGCACTGGGACTAGCGGGGATCTACAATGAGCAGTTCTTC
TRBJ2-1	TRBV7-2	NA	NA	CASSLAPAASSYNEQFF	TGTGCCAGCAGCTTAGCGCCCGCAGCGAGCTCCTACAATGAGCAGTTCTTC
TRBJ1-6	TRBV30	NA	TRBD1	CAWSTGTGTNSPLHF	TGTGCCTGGAGTACAGGGACAGGGACTAATTCACCCCTCCACTTT
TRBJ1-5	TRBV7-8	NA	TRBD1	CASSLHNNRGSNQPQHF	TGTGCCAGCAGCTTACATAATAACAGGGGGTCCAATCAGCCCCAGCATTTT
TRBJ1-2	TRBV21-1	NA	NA	CASSKRGQGNGYTF	TGTGCCAGCAGCAAAAGAGGTCAGGGAAACGGCTACACCTTC
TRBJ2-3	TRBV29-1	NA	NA	CSVEPKSTDTQYF	TGCAGCGTTGAACCCAAATCCACAGATACGCAGTATTTT
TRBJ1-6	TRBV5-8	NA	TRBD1	CASSFLATGKSPLHF	TGTGCCAGCAGCTTCCTTGCGACAGGGAAGTCACCCCTCCACTTT
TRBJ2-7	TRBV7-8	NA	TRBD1	CASSWGQGVSEQYF	TGTGCCAGCAGCTGGGGACAGGGCGTAAGCGAGCAGTACTTC
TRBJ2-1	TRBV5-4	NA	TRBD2	CASSFTNSGNEQFF	TGTGCCAGCAGCTTCACCAATAGCGGGAATGAGCAGTTCTTC
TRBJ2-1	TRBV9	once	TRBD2	CASSVEGSGGYNEQFF	TGTGCCAGCAGCGTAGAGGGAAGCGGGGGGTACAATGAGCAGTTCTTC
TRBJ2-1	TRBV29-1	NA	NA	CSVNRDISSYNEQFF	TGCAGCGTTAACCGGGACATCAGCTCCTACAATGAGCAGTTCTTC